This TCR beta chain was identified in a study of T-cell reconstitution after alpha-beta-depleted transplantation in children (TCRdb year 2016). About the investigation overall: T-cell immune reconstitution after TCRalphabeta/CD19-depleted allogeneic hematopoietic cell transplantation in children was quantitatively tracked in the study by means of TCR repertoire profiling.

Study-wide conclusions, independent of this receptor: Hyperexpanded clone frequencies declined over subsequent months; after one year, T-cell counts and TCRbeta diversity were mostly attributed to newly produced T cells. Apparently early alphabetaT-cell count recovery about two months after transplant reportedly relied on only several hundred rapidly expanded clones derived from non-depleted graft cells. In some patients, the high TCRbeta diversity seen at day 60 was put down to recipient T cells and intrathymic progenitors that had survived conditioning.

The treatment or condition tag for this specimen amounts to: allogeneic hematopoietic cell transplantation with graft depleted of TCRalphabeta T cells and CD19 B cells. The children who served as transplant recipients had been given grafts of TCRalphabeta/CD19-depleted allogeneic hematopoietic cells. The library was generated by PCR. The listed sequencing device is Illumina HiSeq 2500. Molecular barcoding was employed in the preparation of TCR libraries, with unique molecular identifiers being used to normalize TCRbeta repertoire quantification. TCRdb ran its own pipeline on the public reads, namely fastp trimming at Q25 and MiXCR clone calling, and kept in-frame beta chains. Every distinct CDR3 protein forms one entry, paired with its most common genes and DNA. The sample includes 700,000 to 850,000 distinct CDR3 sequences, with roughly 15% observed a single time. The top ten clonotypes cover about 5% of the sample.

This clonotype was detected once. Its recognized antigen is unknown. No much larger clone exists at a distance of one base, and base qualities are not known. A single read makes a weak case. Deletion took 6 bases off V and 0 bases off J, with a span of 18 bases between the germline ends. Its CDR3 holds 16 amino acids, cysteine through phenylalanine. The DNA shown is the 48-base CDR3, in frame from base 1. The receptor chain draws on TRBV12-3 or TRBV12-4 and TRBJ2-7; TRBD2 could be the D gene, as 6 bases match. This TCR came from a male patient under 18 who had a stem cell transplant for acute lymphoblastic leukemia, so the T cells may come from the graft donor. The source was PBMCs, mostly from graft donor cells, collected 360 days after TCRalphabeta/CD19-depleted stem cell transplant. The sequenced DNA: TGTGCCAGCAGCCTTGAGCCGGGACTTATCTCCTACGAGCAGTACTTC. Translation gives CASSLEPGLISYEQYF.